This T cell receptor (beta chain) originates from a study of cytomegalovirus exposure and HLA in healthy donors. Overall study results and limits: Common viral pathogens (according to a later analysis) appeared linked to several of the most significant clusters. As confirmed in vitro, three CMV-associated chains were specific for CMV antigens.

Turning to this clone: What it binds is not known.

Germline lookup yields CDR1 KGHSH and CDR2 LQKENI. This CDR3 comprises 13 residues. V lost 1 base and J lost 4, with 4 bases in between. Primers: 60 Vbeta forward and 13 Jbeta reverse. Sequenced by immunoSEQ multiplex PCR; TCRdb stores in-frame clones only, minus some. The sample includes roughly 130,000 clones, roughly 80% of them seen just once. The rearrangement links TRBV18 to TRBJ1-4; D gene uncertain. The source of this sequence is a woman aged 50 to 60 in good health and CMV-seropositive. Input material: PBMCs. The CDR3 nucleotides are TGTGCCAGCTCACCACAGCGTAATGAAAAACTGTTTTTT. This sequence encodes CASSPQRNEKLFF.